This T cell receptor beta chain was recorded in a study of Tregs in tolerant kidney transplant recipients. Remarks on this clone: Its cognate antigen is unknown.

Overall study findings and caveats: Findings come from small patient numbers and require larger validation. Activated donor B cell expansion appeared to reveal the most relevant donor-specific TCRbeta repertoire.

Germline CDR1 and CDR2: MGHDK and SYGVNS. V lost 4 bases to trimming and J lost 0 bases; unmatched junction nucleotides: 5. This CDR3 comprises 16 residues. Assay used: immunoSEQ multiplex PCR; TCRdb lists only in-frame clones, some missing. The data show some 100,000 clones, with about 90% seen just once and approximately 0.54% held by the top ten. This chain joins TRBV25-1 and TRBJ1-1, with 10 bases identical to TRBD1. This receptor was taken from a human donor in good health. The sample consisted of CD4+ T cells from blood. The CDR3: CASSGDRGLLNTEAFF. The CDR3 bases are TGTGCCAGCAGTGGGGACAGGGGCCTCCTGAACACTGAAGCTTTCTTT.